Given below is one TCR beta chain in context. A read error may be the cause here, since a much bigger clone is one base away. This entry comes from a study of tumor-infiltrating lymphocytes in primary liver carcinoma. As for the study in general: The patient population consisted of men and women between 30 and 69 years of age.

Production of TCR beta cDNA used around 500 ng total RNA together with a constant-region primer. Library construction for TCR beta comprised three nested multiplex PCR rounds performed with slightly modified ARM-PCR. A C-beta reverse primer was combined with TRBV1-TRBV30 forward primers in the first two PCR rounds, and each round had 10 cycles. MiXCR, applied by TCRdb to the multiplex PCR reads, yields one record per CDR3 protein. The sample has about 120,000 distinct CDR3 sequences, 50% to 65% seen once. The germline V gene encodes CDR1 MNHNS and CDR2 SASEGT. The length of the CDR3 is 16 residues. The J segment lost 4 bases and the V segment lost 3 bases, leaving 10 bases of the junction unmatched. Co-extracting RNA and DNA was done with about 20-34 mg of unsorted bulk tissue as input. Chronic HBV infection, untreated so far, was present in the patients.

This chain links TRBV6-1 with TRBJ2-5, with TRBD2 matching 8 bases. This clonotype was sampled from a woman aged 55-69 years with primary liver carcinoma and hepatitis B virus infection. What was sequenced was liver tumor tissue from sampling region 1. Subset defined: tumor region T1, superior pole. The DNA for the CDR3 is TGTGCCAGCAGTGAGGCCACATCCAGCGGGAGAGAGACCCAGTACTTC. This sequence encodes CASSEATSSGRETQYF.